Below are 15 T cell receptor beta chains sequenced from a single sample in a study of T cells in tumors after PD-1 blockade. The protocol was immunoSEQ multiplex PCR, while the TCRdb copy is restricted to in-frame clones and leaves out a portion. The sample includes fewer than 9,500 clones, roughly two thirds of them seen just once. The sample consisted of tumor tissue, taken after anti-PD-1 treatment. The receptors stem from a human donor with basal cell carcinoma.

As DNA, the CDR3 is TGCGCCAGCAGCTTGGCTCAGCGAGGGATGGGGGAGCAGTACTTC. It translates to CASSLAQRGMGEQYF. The chain uses TRBV5-1 and TRBJ2-7, with D possibly TRBD2 on 5 matching bases. The CDR3 is 15 residues long. V gave up 0 bases and J gave up 7 bases, with 17 bases separating them. Germline CDR1 is SGHRS and CDR2 is YFSETQ.

The CDR3 bases are TGTGCCACCATTATCTATCCCCAGGGAGAGACCCAGTACTTC. Translating gives CATIIYPQGETQYF. This rearrangement joins TRBV24-1 to TRBJ2-5; the D gene is possibly TRBD1 (5 bases). V was shortened by 8 bases and J by 4 bases, with 16 bases between the two germline ends. From germline, CDR1 is KGHDR and CDR2 SFDVKD. This CDR3 comprises 14 residues.

This clone occurred once. This chain connects TRBV24-1 to TRBJ2-7; weak D call: TRBD1 (6 bases). The germline V gene encodes CDR1 KGHDR and CDR2 SFDVKD. Deletions cut 6 bases from V and 3 bases from J, with 11 bases between. This CDR3 spans 13 amino acids. The CDR3 reads CATSPGTHYEQYF. CDR3 DNA: TGTGCCACCAGTCCCGGGACACACTACGAGCAGTACTTC.

The J gene is TRBJ1-6, the V gene TRBV4-1; possibly TRBD1 for D (5 bases). CDR3 length: 17 residues. CDR1 and CDR2 from the germline V gene are MGHRA and YSYEKL. V gave up 1 base and J gave up 9 bases, with 19 bases separating them. The CDR3 DNA sequence: TGCGCCAGCAGCCAAGGGGGACGGGGACCGAGTGGTTCACCCCTCCACTTT. This encodes CASSQGGRGPSGSPLHF.

Concerning this clone itself: A junction end diverges from the germline sequence, so it may reflect a read error. This sequence joins TRBV6-1 and TRBJ2-7; 10 nucleotides agree with TRBD2. CDR3 length: 13 amino acids. Per the germline V gene, CDR1 is MNHNS and CDR2 is SASEGT. CDR3 bases: TGTGCCAGCAGTGAATCGACAGGCCTAGCGGGGGACTTC. Its translation: CASSESTGLAGDF.

This clone was detected a few times. The chain is built from TRBV5-1 and TRBJ2-5; TRBD2 is a possible D gene (7 bases). The CDR3 is 15 amino acids. Deletions cut 6 bases from V and 5 bases from J, with 20 bases between. CDR1 and CDR2 (germline): SGHRS, YFSETQ. The CDR3 region is CASKGGEASMETQYF. CDR3 in DNA: TGCGCCAGCAAAGGGGGGGAGGCCAGTATGGAGACCCAGTACTTC.

The genes are TRBV5-1 and TRBJ2-1, with 14 bases matching TRBD2. In germline, CDR1 is SGHRS, CDR2 YFSETQ. After removal of 3 bases from V and 13 bases from J, the junction contained 3 bases not matched to a gene. This CDR3 spans 13 amino acids. The CDR3 DNA is TGCGCCAGCAGCTCGGGACTAGCGGGGGATCAGTTCTTC. It is translated as CASSSGLAGDQFF.

The chain uses TRBV18 and TRBJ1-2; 8 nucleotides agree with TRBD1. This CDR3 is 15 amino acids long. From germline, CDR1 is KGHSH and CDR2 LQKENI. With V trimmed by 3 bases and J by 4 bases, 7 bases remained unmatched. CDR3 amino acids: CASSPQGTGLYGYTF. CDR3 DNA: TGTGCCAGCTCACCGCAAGGGACAGGCCTCTATGGCTACACCTTC.

This clone was detected a few times. J is TRBJ2-1 and V is TRBV9, with 11 bases that match TRBD2. From germline, CDR1 is SGDLS and CDR2 YYNGEE. V lost 4 bases and J lost 8; bases outside the gene matches: 8. This CDR3 is built from 15 residues. In DNA form, the CDR3 reads TGTGCCAGCAGCTATACTAGCGGGAGTTATGATGAGCAGTTCTTC. The encoded protein is CASSYTSGSYDEQFF.

The chain has TRBV2 and TRBJ2-7; the match to TRBD2 covers 13 bases. Germline-derived CDR1 and CDR2 are SNHLY and FYNNEI. This CDR3 region has 16 residues. V shed 7 bases and J 0 bases; nucleotides not matched to a gene: 6. In DNA form, the CDR3 reads TGTGCCAGCACGAGGACTAGCGGGGGTTCCTCCTACGAGCAGTACTTC. It yields the protein CASTRTSGGSSYEQYF.

V gene TRBV12-5 combines with J gene TRBJ2-2; maybe TRBD2 (6 bases). CDR3 length: 13 amino acids. Trimming left V 6 bases short and J 3 bases short, with 8 bases between. Germline V CDR1 and CDR2: LGHNT, FRNRAP. CDR3 DNA: TGTGCTAGTGGGGCGGGATACACCGGGGAGCTGTTTTTT. Amino acids: CASGAGYTGELFF.

The CDR3 nucleotides are TGTGCCAGCGCGCTGGGACCGGGACAGGGGGCTTACGAGCAGTACTTC. As protein: CASALGPGQGAYEQYF. The chain is built from TRBV27 and TRBJ2-7, with 12 bases matching TRBD1. This CDR3 region has 16 residues. CDR1 and CDR2 (germline): MNHEY, SMNVEV (reference sequence). Germline trimming cut 8 bases from V and 4 bases from J; bases unmatched to any gene: 12.

This clone turned up a few times. The chain is built from TRBV12-3 or TRBV12-4 and TRBJ2-1; 8 bases align to TRBD2. This CDR3 region has 12 residues. V shed 1 base and J 12 bases; nucleotides not matched to a gene: 2. The CDR3 DNA sequence: TGTGCCAGCAGTTTAGGCCTAGCGGGGCAGTTCTTC. It is translated as CASSLGLAGQFF.

The V gene is TRBV10-3, the J gene TRBJ2-3; D may correspond to TRBD1 or TRBD2 (5 bases each). The CDR3 length is 15 residues. Between the trimmed V and J ends, which lost 3 bases and 3 bases, there was a span of 13 bases. Germline V gene lookup returns CDR1 ENHRY and CDR2 SYGVKD. The CDR3 here is CAISDGAQVTDTQYF. The CDR3 bases are TGTGCCATCAGTGACGGGGCGCAAGTTACAGATACGCAGTATTTT.

This chain connects TRBV6-1 to TRBJ2-7; D may be TRBD1 (5 bases). V gave up 2 bases and J gave up 3 bases, with 11 bases separating them. CDR3 length: 14 residues. CDR1 MNHNS and CDR2 SASEGT come from the germline V gene. The chain's CDR3 is CASSEMQGSYEQYF. The CDR3 region has the DNA TGTGCCAGCAGTGAAATGCAGGGAAGCTACGAGCAGTACTTC.